Following are 30 T cell receptor beta chains from one sample sequenced in a study of beta chain features in type 1 diabetes. Sequencing targeted expressed TCRB transcripts, as all isolated RNA had been reverse transcribed. The repertoire was sequenced with immunoSEQ multiplex PCR; TCRdb's copy has only in-frame clones and lacks some. Among about 290,000 clones, around 7.3% were seen once, and the ten largest hold more than 0.8%. Sequencing was done on a sample of central memory CD4+ T cells from blood. Source of these receptors: a young woman in good health.

This clone was detected a few times. The CDR3 region is CASSVTGSWLNTGELFF. CDR3 coding DNA: TGTGCCAGCAGCGTGACGGGAAGTTGGTTGAACACCGGGGAGCTGTTTTTT. The chain couples TRBV9 to TRBJ2-2; TRBD2 is a possible D gene (5 bases). This CDR3 region has 17 residues. V was trimmed by 2 bases and J by 1 base, leaving 15 bases between them. Germline loops: CDR1 SGDLS, CDR2 YYNGEE. The full variable domain, in which reference TRBV9 and TRBJ2-2 provide the parts outside the CDR3, is DSGVTQTPKHLITATGQRVTLRCSPRSGDLSVYWYQQSLDQGLQFLIQYYNGEERAKGNILERFSAQQFPDLHSELNLSSLELGDSALYFCASSVTGSWLNTGELFFGEGSRLTVL.

The chain couples TRBV2 to TRBJ1-5; D call uncertain. This CDR3 is 12 amino acids long. Trimming cost V 3 bases and J 7 bases, with 7 bases left between them. Germline CDR1 SNHLY, CDR2 FYNNEI. The CDR3, as DNA: TGTGCCAGCAGTGACTTGGTCCAGCCCCAGCATTTT. This gives the protein CASSDLVQPQHF.

The chain uses TRBV5-1 and TRBJ2-1; D remains ambiguous. The CDR3 is made up of 11 amino acids. Germline V gene lookup returns CDR1 SGHRS and CDR2 YFSETQ. Trimming shortened V by 0 bases and J by 10 bases, and 5 bases separated the two germline ends. CDR3 DNA sequence: TGCGCCAGCAGCTTGGTACAAGAGCAGTTCTTC. Translating it yields CASSLVQEQFF.

This chain joins TRBV30 and TRBJ2-7, with TRBD1 matching 7 bases. CDR3 length: 14 amino acids. V lost 1 base to trimming and J lost 4 bases; unmatched junction nucleotides: 7. The germline V gene has CDR1 GTSNPN and CDR2 SVGIG (reference sequence). CDR3 region: CAWSARQGAYEQYV. The CDR3 DNA reads as TGTGCCTGGAGTGCAAGACAGGGTGCTTACGAGCAGTACGTC.

In its sample, this clone was seen a few times. Written as DNA, the CDR3 is TGTGCCAGCAGCTTAGGGGCTTTAATAGGGCAGTTCTTC. It specifies CASSLGALIGQFF. The chain couples TRBV11-3 to TRBJ2-1; D gene uncertain. Between the trimmed V and J ends, which lost 1 base and 12 bases, there was a span of 13 bases. Germline lookup yields CDR1 SGHNT and CDR2 YENEEA. CDR3 size: 13 residues.

The chain joins TRBV7-2 to TRBJ2-1; D perhaps matches TRBD2 (5 bases). V gave up 10 bases and J gave up 5 bases, with 15 bases separating them. The CDR3 totals 13 residues. Germline V gene data show CDR1 as SGHTA and CDR2 as FQGNSA. The CDR3 reads CATRAGPNNEQFF. In DNA, the CDR3 is TGTGCCACTCGGGCGGGTCCGAACAATGAGCAGTTCTTC. Combining the CDR3 with reference TRBV7-2 and TRBJ2-1 gives the whole variable domain GAGVSQSPSNKVTEKGKDVELRCDPISGHTALYWYRQSLGQGLEFLIYFQGNSAPDKSGLPSDRFSAERTGGSVSTLTIQRTQQEDSAVYLCATRAGPNNEQFFGPGTRLTVL.

The table lists this clone with a few counts. This chain joins TRBV6-5 and TRBJ2-2, with D uncertain. The CDR3 sequence is 13 residues long. Trimming took off 5 bases at V and 5 bases at J, with 9 bases between the two ends. The germline gives CDR1 MNHEY, CDR2 SVGAGI. CDR3 DNA: TGTGCCAGCAGTCCCCGCGGAACCGGGGAGCTGTTTTTT. It encodes CASSPRGTGELFF.

This clone was observed a few times. J is TRBJ1-1 and V is TRBV5-1; possibly TRBD1 for D (5 bases). This CDR3 is 15 amino acids long. The ends were cut back, 4 bases at V and 3 bases at J, with 16 bases in the middle. Germline loops: CDR1 SGHRS, CDR2 YFSETQ. The CDR3 here is CASSAVGVSDTEAFF. The CDR3 region has the DNA TGCGCCAGCAGCGCGGTAGGGGTTAGCGACACTGAAGCTTTCTTT.

The J gene is TRBJ1-2, the V gene TRBV7-2; no clear D gene. The germline V and J ends were trimmed by 1 base and 8 bases, with 11 bases remaining between them. Looked up from germline, CDR1 is SGHTA and CDR2 is FQGNSA. The CDR3 extends over 13 amino acids. The CDR3 region is CASSLVWGSGYTF. CDR3 bases: TGTGCCAGCAGCTTAGTATGGGGATCGGGCTACACCTTC.

A few counts support this clone. The chain combines TRBV7-9 with TRBJ1-2, with D hard to call. This CDR3 region has 13 residues. The V gene's germline CDR1 is SEHNR and CDR2 FQNEAQ (reference sequence). V lost 1 base and J lost 8, with 11 bases in between. This chain's CDR3 is CASSLGSIYGYTF. The CDR3 DNA is TGTGCCAGCAGCTTAGGCAGTATCTACGGCTACACCTTC.

This rearrangement joins TRBV4-3 to TRBJ2-7; 9 bases fit TRBD2. Trimming removed 4 bases from V and 9 bases from J; junction bases left unmatched: 13. The CDR3 loop spans 15 amino acids. Germline V gives CDR1 LGHNA, CDR2 YSLEER. DNA of the CDR3: TGCGCCAGCAGCCCCAGTGGTAGCGGGAGCTTCTCGCAGTACTTC. It translates to CASSPSGSGSFSQYF.

This clone was picked up a small number of times. The CDR3 DNA is TGTGCCACCAGCAGAGATCGGGTACCTCGAGAGACCCAGTACTTC. Encoded protein: CATSRDRVPRETQYF. J is TRBJ2-5 and V is TRBV15; D is ambiguous. The CDR3 is 15 amino acids. V was trimmed by 0 bases and J by 4 bases, leaving 12 bases between them. In germline, CDR1 is LNHNV, CDR2 YYDKDF (reference sequence). The full variable domain, its missing parts supplied by reference TRBV15 and TRBJ2-5, is DAMVIQNPRYQVTQFGKPVTLSCSQTLNHNVMYWYQQKSSQAPKLLFHYYDKDFNNEADTPDNFQSRRPNTSFCFLDIRSPGLGDTAMYLCATSRDRVPRETQYFGPGTRLLVL.

The V and J genes are TRBV30 and TRBJ1-2; D perhaps matches TRBD1 (5 bases). This CDR3 is 14 amino acids long. Looked up from germline, CDR1 is GTSNPN and CDR2 is SVGIG (reference sequence). Trimming pared 5 bases from V and 5 bases from J, leaving 18 bases between. CDR3 coding DNA: TGTGCCTGGGAAGTGAGGAGGGACGGGTATGGCTACACCTTC. It codes for CAWEVRRDGYGYTF.

The chain carries TRBV7-3 and TRBJ2-7; 7 bases match TRBD1. CDR1 SGHTA and CDR2 FQGTGA come from the germline V gene. There are 15 residues in the CDR3. V shed 5 bases, J shed 6 bases, and the junction held 13 bases outside the gene matches. The CDR3 region is CASSAGQVGSLEQYV. CDR3 DNA: TGTGCCAGCAGCGCTGGACAGGTTGGTTCTCTCGAGCAGTACGTC.

In nucleotides, the CDR3 is TGTGCCAGCAGTCACAGGGGCTACGAGCAGTACGTC. Translating it yields CASSHRGYEQYV. The chain employs TRBV28 and TRBJ2-7; 7 bases match TRBD1. The CDR3 has 12 residues. CDR1 is MDHEN and CDR2 is SYDVKM in the germline V gene. Trimming cost V 5 bases and J 3 bases; bases outside gene matches: 1.

In this sample, this clone turned up a few times. This chain joins TRBV27 and TRBJ2-1, with D perhaps TRBD2 (6 bases). V dropped 7 bases and J dropped 2 bases, with 18 bases sitting between them. This CDR3 has 16 amino acids. Germline CDR1 reads MNHEY; CDR2 reads SMNVEV (reference sequence). CDR3 in DNA: TGTGCCAGCAACCTGGGAGTTGGAGGGCCCTACAATGAGCAGTTCTTC. This encodes CASNLGVGGPYNEQFF.

This clone has a handful of counts. The chain joins TRBV2 to TRBJ2-1, with D uncertain. CDR3 length: 13 residues. Trimming left V 4 bases short and J 9 bases short, with 13 bases between. Germline-derived CDR1 and CDR2 are SNHLY and FYNNEI. CDR3 bases: TGTGCCAGCAGTGCCGGGTCGATAGGTGAGCAGTTCTTC. Encoded protein: CASSAGSIGEQFF.

This clone came up a few times. J is TRBJ1-6 and V is TRBV12-5; D perhaps matches TRBD1 (6 bases). There are 14 residues in the CDR3. Per germline, CDR1 LGHNT and CDR2 FRNRAP. The germline V and J ends were trimmed by 5 bases and 6 bases, with 11 bases remaining between them. CDR3 coding DNA: TGTGCTAGTGGTAACGGACAGCCTAATTCACCCCTCCACTTT. Its translation is CASGNGQPNSPLHF.

In this sample, this clone turned up once. DNA of the CDR3: TGTGCCAGCAGTTTTTGGGAGGCCAGCTCCTACGAGCAGTACTTC. This encodes CASSFWEASSYEQYF. V usage is TRBV28 and J usage is TRBJ2-7, with D maybe TRBD2 (6 bases). V was trimmed by 3 bases and J by 0 bases, leaving 12 bases between them. This CDR3 comprises 15 residues. Germline V gene data show CDR1 as MDHEN and CDR2 as SYDVKM.

V gene TRBV9 combines with J gene TRBJ1-3; D unresolved. CDR1 SGDLS and CDR2 YYNGEE come from the germline V gene. This CDR3 is 16 amino acids long. V dropped 4 bases and J dropped 0 bases, with 14 bases sitting between them. The CDR3 DNA reads TGTGCCAGCAGCAGAGGAGTGGCTATCTCTGGAAACACCATATATTTT. Residues: CASSRGVAISGNTIYF.

This clone turned up a few times. The rearrangement joins TRBV29-1 to TRBJ1-1; D perhaps matches TRBD1 (5 bases). Germline V gene data show CDR1 as SQVTM and CDR2 as ANQGSEA. The length of the CDR3 is 11 residues. V lost 5 bases to trimming and J lost 5 bases, with 9 bases between them. The CDR3 nucleotides are TGCAGCGTTCCGGGGCTTACTGAAGCTTTCTTT. Translated: CSVPGLTEAFF.

This clone was recorded a few times. The gene calls are TRBV29-1 and TRBJ2-2, with 8 bases identical to TRBD2. V dropped 7 bases and J dropped 7; count of bases not matched to a gene: 8. The CDR3 loop spans 13 amino acids. Germline CDR1 is SQVTM and CDR2 is ANQGSEA. The CDR3 here is CSGRRGGSGELFF. For the CDR3, the DNA is TGCAGCGGGCGCCGGGGGGGCAGCGGGGAGCTGTTTTTT.

The J gene is TRBJ2-7, the V gene TRBV4-2, with 11 bases identical to TRBD2. The CDR3 covers 18 residues. The trim removed 4 bases at V and 2 bases at J, leaving 13 bases unmatched. Germline CDR1 reads LGHNA; CDR2 reads YNFKEQ. CDR3 nucleotide sequence: TGTGCCAGCAGCCGAAGACTAGCGGGACGCGAAGAAACCTACGAGCAGTACTTC. Amino acids: CASSRRLAGREETYEQYF.

This clone was detected a few times. V is TRBV11-2 and J is TRBJ2-1; either TRBD1 or TRBD2 may fit D (6 bases each). The CDR3 loop spans 16 amino acids. V dropped 0 bases and J dropped 4 bases, with 13 bases sitting between them. The germline gives CDR1 SGHAT, CDR2 FQNNGV. CDR3 DNA sequence: TGTGCCAGCAGCTTAGATGGGAGGACAGTTTACAATGAGCAGTTCTTC. It yields the protein CASSLDGRTVYNEQFF.

This chain connects TRBV7-2 to TRBJ1-1, with no clear D. This CDR3 comprises 14 residues. Germline CDR1 SGHTA, CDR2 FQGNSA. Trimming left V 4 bases short and J 7 bases short, with 16 bases between. CDR3 DNA sequence: TGTGCCAGCAGCTATCGGAAGGGTATGGGTGAAGCTTTCTTT. It specifies CASSYRKGMGEAFF.

The chain uses TRBV2 and TRBJ2-7, with a tentative D call TRBD1 (5 bases). The CDR3 contains 14 residues. Trimming pared 8 bases from V and 6 bases from J, leaving 20 bases between. Germline assignment: CDR1 SNHLY and CDR2 FYNNEI. The CDR3 DNA reads TGTGCCAGCCAGGGCCCAGTCGTCCCTCGCGAGCAGTACGTC. This gives the protein CASQGPVVPREQYV.

Only a few counts were recorded for this clone. This sequence joins TRBV5-1 and TRBJ2-5, with D uncertain. CDR1 and CDR2 (germline): SGHRS, YFSETQ. The CDR3 consists of 14 residues. The ends were cut back, 0 bases at V and 1 base at J, with 7 bases in the middle. CDR3 residues: CASSLGYPQETQYF. CDR3 DNA sequence: TGCGCCAGCAGCTTGGGCTACCCCCAAGAGACCCAGTACTTC.

The sample holds a few counts of this clone. The V and J genes are TRBV11-3 and TRBJ2-1; D gene unclear. V lost 0 bases and J 11 bases, leaving 8 bases between the germline ends. The CDR3 covers 12 residues. The germline gives CDR1 SGHNT, CDR2 YENEEA. CDR3 protein: CASSLDSFQQFF. In nucleotides, the CDR3 is TGTGCCAGCAGCTTAGACAGCTTTCAGCAGTTCTTC.

Only a few counts were recorded for this clone. This chain uses TRBV7-2 with TRBJ1-2; weak D call: TRBD1 (5 bases). Germline CDR1 is SGHTA and CDR2 is FQGNSA. With 5 bases removed from V and 5 bases from J, the gap between germline ends came to 24 bases. CDR3 length: 17 residues. The CDR3 reads CASSIGTAGGMLYGYTF. In DNA, the CDR3 is TGTGCCAGCAGCATAGGGACGGCGGGCGGGATGCTATATGGCTACACCTTC.

The rearrangement uses TRBV5-1 and TRBJ2-3, with D maybe TRBD1 (6 bases). Per the germline V gene, CDR1 is SGHRS and CDR2 is YFSETQ. The CDR3 spans 13 residues. The V end lost 8 bases, the J end lost 2 bases, and 12 bases lay between the germline ends. CDR3 sequence (DNA): TGCGCCAGTTCGGCAGGGGTCACAGATACGCAGTATTTT. Amino acid sequence: CASSAGVTDTQYF.